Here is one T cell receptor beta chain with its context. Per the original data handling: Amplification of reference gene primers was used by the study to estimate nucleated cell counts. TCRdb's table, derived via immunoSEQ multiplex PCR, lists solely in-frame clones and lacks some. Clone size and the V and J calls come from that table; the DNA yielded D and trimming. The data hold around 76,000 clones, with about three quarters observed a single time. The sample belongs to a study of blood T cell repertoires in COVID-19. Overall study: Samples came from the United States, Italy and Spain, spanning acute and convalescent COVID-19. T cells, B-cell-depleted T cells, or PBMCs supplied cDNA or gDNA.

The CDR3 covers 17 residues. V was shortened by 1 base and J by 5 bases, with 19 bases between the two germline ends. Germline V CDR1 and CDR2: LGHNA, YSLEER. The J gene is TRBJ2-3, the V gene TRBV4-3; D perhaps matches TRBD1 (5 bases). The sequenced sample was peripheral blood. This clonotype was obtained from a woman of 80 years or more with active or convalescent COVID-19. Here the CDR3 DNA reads TGCGCCAGCAGCCAAGGGTTCGCAGGGTCGTCTGGAGATACGCAGTATTTT. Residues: CASSQGFAGSSGDTQYF.